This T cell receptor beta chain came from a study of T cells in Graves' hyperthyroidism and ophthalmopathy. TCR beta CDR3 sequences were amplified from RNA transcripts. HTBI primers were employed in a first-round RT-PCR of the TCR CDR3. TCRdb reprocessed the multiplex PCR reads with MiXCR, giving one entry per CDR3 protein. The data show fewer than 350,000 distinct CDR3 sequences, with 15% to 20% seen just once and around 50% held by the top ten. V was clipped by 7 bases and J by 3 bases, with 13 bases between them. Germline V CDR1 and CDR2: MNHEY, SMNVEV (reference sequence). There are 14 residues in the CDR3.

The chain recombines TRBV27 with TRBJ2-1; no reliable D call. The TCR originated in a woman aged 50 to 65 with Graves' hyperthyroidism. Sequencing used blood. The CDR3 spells CASTYDSNYNEQFF. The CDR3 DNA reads TGTGCCAGCACCTACGACTCCAACTACAATGAGCAGTTCTTC.